These T cell receptor beta chains were read from a single sample in a study of T cells after yellow fever vaccination. TCRdb reprocessed the 5' RACE reads with MiXCR, giving one entry per CDR3 protein. The data contain some 150,000 distinct CDR3 sequences, under 8% of them singletons. Here the sequenced sample was CD4+ T cells sorted from PBMCs, taken 10 days after the yellow fever booster vaccination. The receptors were gathered from a man in his thirties or forties who received the YFV17D yellow fever vaccine. CDR3s include the opening cysteine and the closing phenylalanine or tryptophan. Fields, in order: J gene, clone size, V gene, D gene, CDR3 DNA, CDR3 protein. A D gene is named only where the DNA matches it firmly. Only some rows state a clone size, as once, few, many or a class for expanded clones.

j_call: TRBJ2-7; clone_size: many; v_call: TRBV12-3/TRBV12-4; d_call: .; cdr3_nt: TGTGCCAGCAGGCGGACAGCACTCTACGAGCAGTACTTC; cdr3_aa: CASRRTALYEQYF
j_call: TRBJ2-7; clone_size: many; v_call: TRBV5-5; d_call: .; cdr3_nt: TGTGCCAGCAGCCTGATAAAAATGAACGAGCAGTACTTC; cdr3_aa: CASSLIKMNEQYF
j_call: TRBJ2-7; clone_size: many; v_call: TRBV28; d_call: .; cdr3_nt: TGTGCCAGCAGTCCTATAGTCGGTAAGGTCTACGAGCAGTACTTC; cdr3_aa: CASSPIVGKVYEQYF
j_call: TRBJ1-5; clone_size: many; v_call: TRBV7-2; d_call: .; cdr3_nt: TGTGCCAGCAGCTCAGGATTAGGTCAGCCCCAGCATTTT; cdr3_aa: CASSSGLGQPQHF
j_call: TRBJ2-2; clone_size: many; v_call: TRBV10-3; d_call: .; cdr3_nt: TGTGCCATCCAGCGGGACACGAACACCGGGGAGCTGTTTTTT; cdr3_aa: CAIQRDTNTGELFF
j_call: TRBJ1-6; clone_size: many; v_call: TRBV21-1; d_call: .; cdr3_nt: TGTGCCACCCTCAGACGGGTCTCCTATAATTCACCCCTCCACTTT; cdr3_aa: CATLRRVSYNSPLHF
j_call: TRBJ2-1; clone_size: many; v_call: TRBV20-1; d_call: .; cdr3_nt: TGCAGTGTGGCTAGGGACCCCTACAATGAGCAGTTCTTC; cdr3_aa: CSVARDPYNEQFF
j_call: TRBJ1-6; clone_size: many; v_call: TRBV7-9; d_call: .; cdr3_nt: TGTGCCAGCAGCGGAGAACAGGAGTATAATTCACCCCTCCACTTT; cdr3_aa: CASSGEQEYNSPLHF
j_call: TRBJ2-7; clone_size: many; v_call: TRBV6-5; d_call: .; cdr3_nt: TGTGCCAGCAGCAAAAACGTGCGGGCCAGCTCCTACGAGCAGTACTTC; cdr3_aa: CASSKNVRASSYEQYF
j_call: TRBJ2-5; clone_size: many; v_call: TRBV28; d_call: TRBD1; cdr3_nt: TGTGCCAGCAGTTTATTACAGGGGGCCGAGACCCAGTACTTC; cdr3_aa: CASSLLQGAETQYF
j_call: TRBJ2-3; clone_size: many; v_call: TRBV5-1; d_call: TRBD2; cdr3_nt: TGCGCCAGCAGCAAATCAGCGGGAGTGGGCACAGATACGCAGTATTTT; cdr3_aa: CASSKSAGVGTDTQYF
j_call: TRBJ2-1; clone_size: many; v_call: TRBV29-1; d_call: TRBD1; cdr3_nt: TGCAGTAGTGACAGGGAATACAATGAGCAGTTCTTC; cdr3_aa: CSSDREYNEQFF
j_call: TRBJ2-1; clone_size: few; v_call: TRBV20-1; d_call: TRBD2; cdr3_nt: TGCAGTGCTTTGAGGCTAGCGGGAGGGGCTGAGCAGTTCTTC; cdr3_aa: CSALRLAGGAEQFF
j_call: TRBJ2-3; clone_size: many; v_call: TRBV25-1; d_call: TRBD2; cdr3_nt: TGTGCCAGCCTGGGACTAGCCACAGATACGCAGTATTTT; cdr3_aa: CASLGLATDTQYF
j_call: TRBJ1-5; clone_size: .; v_call: TRBV9; d_call: TRBD1; cdr3_nt: TGTGCCAGCAGCAGGGACAGCAAACAGCCCCAGCATTTT; cdr3_aa: CASSRDSKQPQHF
j_call: TRBJ1-4; clone_size: few; v_call: TRBV11-2; d_call: .; cdr3_nt: TGTGCCAGCAGCTCGGGTCCTACTGGGGCTTATAATGAAAAACTGTTTTTT; cdr3_aa: CASSSGPTGAYNEKLFF
j_call: TRBJ2-7; clone_size: many; v_call: TRBV29-1; d_call: TRBD2; cdr3_nt: TGCAGCGTTGCGTTGCGGGGGGGAACCTACGAGCAGTACTTC; cdr3_aa: CSVALRGGTYEQYF
j_call: TRBJ2-3; clone_size: once; v_call: TRBV25-1; d_call: .; cdr3_nt: TGTGCCAGCAGTCCCCCGGGGAGCAGTAGCACAGATACGCAGTATTTT; cdr3_aa: CASSPPGSSSTDTQYF
j_call: TRBJ2-6; clone_size: many; v_call: TRBV4-3; d_call: .; cdr3_nt: TGCGCCAGCAGACATGTCCGGCAGGGGACTGGGGCCAACGTCCTGACTTTC; cdr3_aa: CASRHVRQGTGANVLTF
j_call: TRBJ2-1; clone_size: many; v_call: TRBV24-1; d_call: .; cdr3_nt: TGTGCCACCAGTGATCCCAAGCGGGCAGTCAGCAATGAGCAGTTCTTC; cdr3_aa: CATSDPKRAVSNEQFF
j_call: TRBJ1-2; clone_size: many; v_call: TRBV2; d_call: .; cdr3_nt: TGTGCCAGCATGGAAGGGCCACTCTCGAGGGGCTACACCTTC; cdr3_aa: CASMEGPLSRGYTF
j_call: TRBJ2-7; clone_size: many; v_call: TRBV7-9; d_call: TRBD1; cdr3_nt: TGTGCCAGCAGCCTAGACAGGGGTGCCTACGAGCAGTACTTC; cdr3_aa: CASSLDRGAYEQYF
j_call: TRBJ2-3; clone_size: many; v_call: TRBV7-9; d_call: .; cdr3_nt: TGTGCCAGCAGTTCAGGGGTGAAGAGCACAGATACGCAGTATTTT; cdr3_aa: CASSSGVKSTDTQYF
j_call: TRBJ2-7; clone_size: many; v_call: TRBV5-1; d_call: TRBD2; cdr3_nt: TGCGCCAGCAGCCTAGCGGGAGGGCTAAACGAGCAGTACTTC; cdr3_aa: CASSLAGGLNEQYF
j_call: TRBJ2-7; clone_size: many; v_call: TRBV20-1; d_call: TRBD2; cdr3_nt: TGCAGCGGGAGGGGAGAAGGCTACGAGCAGTACTTC; cdr3_aa: CSGRGEGYEQYF
j_call: TRBJ1-2; clone_size: many; v_call: TRBV12-3/TRBV12-4; d_call: .; cdr3_nt: TGTGCCAGCAGTAACGACAGGTTAACTGGCTACACCTTC; cdr3_aa: CASSNDRLTGYTF
j_call: TRBJ2-7; clone_size: many; v_call: TRBV20-1; d_call: TRBD2; cdr3_nt: TGCAGTGCGAAACGACTAGCGGGAGTGCTTGAGCAGTACTTC; cdr3_aa: CSAKRLAGVLEQYF
j_call: TRBJ2-5; clone_size: many; v_call: TRBV7-2; d_call: TRBD2; cdr3_nt: TGTGCCAGCAGCTTACTAGGGACTAGCGGGAGAGAGACCCAGTACTTC; cdr3_aa: CASSLLGTSGRETQYF
j_call: TRBJ2-3; clone_size: .; v_call: TRBV10-2; d_call: .; cdr3_nt: TGCGCCAGCCGCGCGGAGCAGGGGATCACAGATACGCAGTATTTT; cdr3_aa: CASRAEQGITDTQYF
j_call: TRBJ1-2; clone_size: many; v_call: TRBV7-2; d_call: .; cdr3_nt: TGTGCCAGCAGCCCAGGGGTCTATGTCTATGGCTACACCTTC; cdr3_aa: CASSPGVYVYGYTF
j_call: TRBJ1-5; clone_size: many; v_call: TRBV3-1; d_call: .; cdr3_nt: TGTGCCAGCAGCCCGACAGGAAGGGGCGAGGAGCCCCAGCATTTT; cdr3_aa: CASSPTGRGEEPQHF
j_call: TRBJ2-2; clone_size: many; v_call: TRBV7-3; d_call: .; cdr3_nt: TGTGCCAGTGCGACCGGGCCAAACACCGGGGAGCTGTTTTTT; cdr3_aa: CASATGPNTGELFF
j_call: TRBJ2-5; clone_size: many; v_call: TRBV7-2; d_call: .; cdr3_nt: TGTGCCAGCAGCTCAGGGCCGTACCAAGAGACCCAGTACTTC; cdr3_aa: CASSSGPYQETQYF
j_call: TRBJ2-5; clone_size: many; v_call: TRBV28; d_call: .; cdr3_nt: TGTGCCAGCACCCCACCCTTCGGGAGCCAAGAGACCCAGTACTTC; cdr3_aa: CASTPPFGSQETQYF
j_call: TRBJ2-1; clone_size: many; v_call: TRBV20-1; d_call: .; cdr3_nt: TGCAGTGCTAGAGGGGACGCTGAGCAGTTCTTC; cdr3_aa: CSARGDAEQFF
j_call: TRBJ2-3; clone_size: many; v_call: TRBV5-1; d_call: TRBD2; cdr3_nt: TGCGCCAGCAGCTTTGTGGCGGGAGGGGTCACAGATACGCAGTATTTT; cdr3_aa: CASSFVAGGVTDTQYF
j_call: TRBJ2-1; clone_size: many; v_call: TRBV19; d_call: .; cdr3_nt: TGTGCCAGTAATAAAGGTGCCAATGAGCAGTTCTTC; cdr3_aa: CASNKGANEQFF
j_call: TRBJ1-1; clone_size: many; v_call: TRBV7-2; d_call: TRBD1; cdr3_nt: TGTGCCAGCAGCGCGCGGGACAGCACTGAAGCTTTCTTT; cdr3_aa: CASSARDSTEAFF
j_call: TRBJ2-3; clone_size: .; v_call: TRBV3-1; d_call: .; cdr3_nt: TGTGCCACCTCCTACCAGGGCCTTTCCACAGATACGCAGTATTTT; cdr3_aa: CATSYQGLSTDTQYF
j_call: TRBJ2-1; clone_size: many; v_call: TRBV29-1; d_call: TRBD1; cdr3_nt: TGCAGCGTCCTAGGGGGCTCCTGGGATGAGCAGTTCTTC; cdr3_aa: CSVLGGSWDEQFF
j_call: TRBJ2-1; clone_size: many; v_call: TRBV10-3; d_call: .; cdr3_nt: TGTGCCATCAGCCCCGACTTGAGCTCCTACAATGAGCAGTTCTTC; cdr3_aa: CAISPDLSSYNEQFF
j_call: TRBJ2-5; clone_size: many; v_call: TRBV5-1; d_call: .; cdr3_nt: TGCGCCAGCAGCTTGGGCGGGATCGAGGAGACCCAGTACTTC; cdr3_aa: CASSLGGIEETQYF
j_call: TRBJ2-1; clone_size: many; v_call: TRBV10-3; d_call: .; cdr3_nt: TGTGCCATCAGTGAGGCACGACAGGGGAGGGACAATGAGCAGTTCTTC; cdr3_aa: CAISEARQGRDNEQFF
j_call: TRBJ1-2; clone_size: many; v_call: TRBV5-5; d_call: .; cdr3_nt: TGTGCCAGCAGCTTGGGACCGGAGGACTATGGCTACACCTTC; cdr3_aa: CASSLGPEDYGYTF
j_call: TRBJ1-6; clone_size: many; v_call: TRBV7-2; d_call: .; cdr3_nt: TGTGCCAGCAACCAAGGCCGGTCACCCCTCCACTTT; cdr3_aa: CASNQGRSPLHF
j_call: TRBJ2-3; clone_size: many; v_call: TRBV7-8; d_call: .; cdr3_nt: TGTGCCAGCAGCTTAAGGGGAACCACAGATACGCAGTATTTT; cdr3_aa: CASSLRGTTDTQYF
j_call: TRBJ1-1; clone_size: many; v_call: TRBV7-2; d_call: .; cdr3_nt: TGTGCCAGCAGCATAAAGCCCACTGAAGCTTTCTTT; cdr3_aa: CASSIKPTEAFF
j_call: TRBJ1-2; clone_size: few; v_call: TRBV20-1; d_call: .; cdr3_nt: TGCAGTGCTAGTCAGGGACTTCGTTATGGCTACACCTTC; cdr3_aa: CSASQGLRYGYTF
j_call: TRBJ2-3; clone_size: many; v_call: TRBV28; d_call: TRBD2; cdr3_nt: TGTGCCAGCAGTTCGGCTAGCGGGGGGAGCACAGATACGCAGTATTTT; cdr3_aa: CASSSASGGSTDTQYF
j_call: TRBJ2-3; clone_size: many; v_call: TRBV7-3; d_call: TRBD2; cdr3_nt: TGTGCCAGCAGCTTAAAGGGACTAGCGGGAGGGGGTCTGGGTACGCAGTATTTT; cdr3_aa: CASSLKGLAGGGLGTQYF
j_call: TRBJ2-1; clone_size: many; v_call: TRBV10-3; d_call: .; cdr3_nt: TGTGCCGCCGCGGGACAGTCCTACAATGAGCAGTTCTTC; cdr3_aa: CAAAGQSYNEQFF